The entry that follows covers one T cell receptor (beta chain) sequence. Its antigen is not identified. This sample was taken from a study of T cell responses to AZD1222 COVID-19 vaccine. Study-level background: Second-dose schedules of about 4 or about 12 weeks were combined.

Trimming left V 0 bases short and J 6 bases short, with 5 bases between. The CDR3 has 13 residues. TCRdb's table, derived via immunoSEQ multiplex PCR, lists solely in-frame clones and lacks some. Among about 100,000 clones listed, more than 75% were seen once. Study-wide results and caveats: Clonal diversity was possibly underestimated, and the donors were mostly white British, with more females.

The material sequenced was peripheral blood, taken on day 0 of AZD1222 vaccination. The V gene is TRBV12-3 or TRBV12-4, the J gene TRBJ2-2; no clear D. This TCR was recovered from an adult in good health. The DNA for the CDR3 is TGTGCCAGCAGTTTAGCGAGTGCCGGGGAGCTGTTTTTT. Protein: CASSLASAGELFF.